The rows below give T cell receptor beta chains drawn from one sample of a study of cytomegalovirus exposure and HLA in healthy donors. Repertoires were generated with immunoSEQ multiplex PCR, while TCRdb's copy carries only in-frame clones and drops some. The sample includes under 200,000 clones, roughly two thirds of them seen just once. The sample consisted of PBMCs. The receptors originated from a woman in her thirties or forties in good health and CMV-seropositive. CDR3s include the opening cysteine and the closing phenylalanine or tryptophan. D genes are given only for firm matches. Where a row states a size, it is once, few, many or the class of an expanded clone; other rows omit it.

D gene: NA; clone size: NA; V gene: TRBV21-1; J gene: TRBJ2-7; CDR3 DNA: TGTGCCAGCAGCAAAGGAGGGAGGGGGACTAGCGGGGATTTCTACGAGCAGTACTTC; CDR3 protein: CASSKGGRGTSGDFYEQYF
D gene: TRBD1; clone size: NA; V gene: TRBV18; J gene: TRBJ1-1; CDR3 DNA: TGTGCCAGCTCACCCCAGGACAGGATGAACACTGAAGCTTTCTTT; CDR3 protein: CASSPQDRMNTEAFF
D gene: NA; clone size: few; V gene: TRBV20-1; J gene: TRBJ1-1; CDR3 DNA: TGCAGTGGAAGAAGTAGCACTGAAGCTTTCTTT; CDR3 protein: CSGRSSTEAFF
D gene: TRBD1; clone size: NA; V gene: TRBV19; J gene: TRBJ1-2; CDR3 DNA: TGTGCCAGTAGTTTCGTTGGGGACAGAGCTAACTATGGCTACACCTTC; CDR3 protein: CASSFVGDRANYGYTF
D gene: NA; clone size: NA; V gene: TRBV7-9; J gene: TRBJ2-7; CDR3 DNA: TGTGCCAGCAGTGGGGTGCGGGGCTCCTACGAGCAGTACTTC; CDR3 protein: CASSGVRGSYEQYF
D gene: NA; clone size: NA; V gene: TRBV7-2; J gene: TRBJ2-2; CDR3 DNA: TGTGCCAGCAGCCAGGGTGAGGCCGGGGAGCTGTTTTTT; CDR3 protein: CASSQGEAGELFF
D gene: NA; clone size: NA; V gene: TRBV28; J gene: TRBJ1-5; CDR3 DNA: TGTGCCAGCAGTTTGGCCGGGACATGGCATCAGCCCCAGCATTTT; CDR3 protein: CASSLAGTWHQPQHF
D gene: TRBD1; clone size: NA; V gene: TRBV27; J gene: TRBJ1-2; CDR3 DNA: TGTGCCAGCAGTTTGGACAGGGAAAACTATGGCTACACCTTC; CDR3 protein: CASSLDRENYGYTF
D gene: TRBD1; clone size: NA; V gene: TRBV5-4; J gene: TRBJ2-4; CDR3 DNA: TGTGCCAGCAGCTTGGACCAGGGGGCAGGCATTCAGTACTTC; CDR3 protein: CASSLDQGAGIQYF
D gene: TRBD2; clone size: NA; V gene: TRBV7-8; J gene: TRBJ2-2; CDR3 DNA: TGTGCCAGCAGCTTTCTTGGGACTAGAGCCGGGGAGCTGTTTTTT; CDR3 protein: CASSFLGTRAGELFF
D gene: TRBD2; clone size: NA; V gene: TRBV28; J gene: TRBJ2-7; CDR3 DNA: TGTGCCAGCAGGGGGGGCGGGGGGACTGGTTACGAGCAGTACTTC; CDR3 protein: CASRGGGGTGYEQYF
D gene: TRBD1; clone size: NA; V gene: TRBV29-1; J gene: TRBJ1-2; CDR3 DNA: TGCAGCGTTACGCGACAGGGCCCTTCTAACTATGGCTACACCTTC; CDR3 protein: CSVTRQGPSNYGYTF
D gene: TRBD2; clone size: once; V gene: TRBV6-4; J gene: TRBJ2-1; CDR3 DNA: TGTGCCAGCAGCCCCCAGAGCGGGGGTACCTACAATGAGCAGTTCTTC; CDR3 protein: CASSPQSGGTYNEQFF
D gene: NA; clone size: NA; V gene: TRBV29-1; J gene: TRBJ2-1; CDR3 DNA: TGCAGCGTTGAAGATGAGGCTAGTTCGGGCAATGAGCAGTTCTTC; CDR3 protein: CSVEDEASSGNEQFF
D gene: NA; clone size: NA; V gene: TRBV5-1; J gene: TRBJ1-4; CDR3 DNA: TGCGCCAGCAGCTTTGGAGCTCCTAATGAAAAACTGTTTTTT; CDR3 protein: CASSFGAPNEKLFF
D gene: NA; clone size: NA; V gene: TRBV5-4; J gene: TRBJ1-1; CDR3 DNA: TGTGCCAGCAGCCCCCGGGGGGAGAACACTGAAGCTTTCTTT; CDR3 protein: CASSPRGENTEAFF
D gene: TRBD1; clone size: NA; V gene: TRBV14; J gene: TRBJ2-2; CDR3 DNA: TGTGCCAGCAGCCAATCCGGGACAGCCTACTCGAGGGCTAACACCGGGGAGCTGTTTTTT; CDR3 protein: CASSQSGTAYSRANTGELFF
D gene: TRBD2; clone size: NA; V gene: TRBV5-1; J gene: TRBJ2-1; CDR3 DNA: TGCGCCAGCAGCTTGGAACTAGCGGGGACCTACAATGAGCAGTTCTTC; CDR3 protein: CASSLELAGTYNEQFF
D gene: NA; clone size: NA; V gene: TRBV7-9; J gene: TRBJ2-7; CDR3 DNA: TGTGCCAGCAGTCCCGGGAGCCTTTACGAGCAGTACTTC; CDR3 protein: CASSPGSLYEQYF
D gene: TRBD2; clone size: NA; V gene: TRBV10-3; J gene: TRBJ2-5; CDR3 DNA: TGTGCCATCAGTGAGTCGCAACCCGGGCTAGCGGGGGGCAAAGAGACCCAGTACTTC; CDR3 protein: CAISESQPGLAGGKETQYF
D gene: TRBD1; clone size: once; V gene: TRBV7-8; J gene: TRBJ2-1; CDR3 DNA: TGTGCCAGCAGCTTAGCTTATTTGGGGACAGGGGGCAATGAGCAGTTCTTC; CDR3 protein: CASSLAYLGTGGNEQFF
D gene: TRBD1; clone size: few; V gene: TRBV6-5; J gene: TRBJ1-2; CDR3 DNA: TGTGCCAGCACCTACAGGGGGGGGCTTCGGTATGGCTACACCTTC; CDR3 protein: CASTYRGGLRYGYTF
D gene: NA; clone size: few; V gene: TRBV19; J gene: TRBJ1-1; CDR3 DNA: TGTGCCAGTAGTCTGGAGGGCGGGCAGGCTTTCTTT; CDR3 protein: CASSLEGGQAFF
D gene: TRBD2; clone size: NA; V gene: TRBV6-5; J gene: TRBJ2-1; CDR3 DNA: TGTGCCAGCAGTTGGCTAGCGGGGGTCAGAAATGAGCAGTTCTTC; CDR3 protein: CASSWLAGVRNEQFF